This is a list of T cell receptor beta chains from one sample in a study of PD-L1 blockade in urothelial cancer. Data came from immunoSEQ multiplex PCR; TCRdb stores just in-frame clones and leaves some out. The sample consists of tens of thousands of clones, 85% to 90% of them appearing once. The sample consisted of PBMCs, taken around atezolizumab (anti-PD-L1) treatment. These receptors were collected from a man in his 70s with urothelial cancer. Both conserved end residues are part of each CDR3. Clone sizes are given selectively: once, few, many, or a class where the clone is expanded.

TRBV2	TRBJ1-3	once	CASTLTGGGYTIYF
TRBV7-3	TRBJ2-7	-	CASSSRGTGANEQYF
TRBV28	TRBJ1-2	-	CASSLSTGGGYTF
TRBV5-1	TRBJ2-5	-	CASSYRTSGQETQYF
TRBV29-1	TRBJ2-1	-	CSASGQGVVNEQFF
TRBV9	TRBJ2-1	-	CASSVELRAGFYNEQFF
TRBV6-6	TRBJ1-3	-	CASSYSTDYSGNTIYF
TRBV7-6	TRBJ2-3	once	CASSPGQGPLYTQYF
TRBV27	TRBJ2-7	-	CASSYPHGGANSYEQYF
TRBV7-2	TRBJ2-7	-	CASSLPSRADEQYF
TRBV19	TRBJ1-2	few	CASMRTGPNYGYTF
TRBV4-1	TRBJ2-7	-	CASSPGQGFDEQYF
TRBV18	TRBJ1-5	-	CASSPQGGNQPQHF
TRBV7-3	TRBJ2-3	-	CASSLGGSPDTQYF
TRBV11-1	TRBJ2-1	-	CASSSSSGSSYNEQFF
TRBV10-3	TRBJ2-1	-	CAISEGQALGGEQFF
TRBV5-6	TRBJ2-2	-	CASSFTGVNTGELFF
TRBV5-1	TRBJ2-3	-	CASVDIGADTQYF
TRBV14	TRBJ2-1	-	CASSQAVYNEQFF
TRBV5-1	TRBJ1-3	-	CASSEESHWGLSGNTIYF
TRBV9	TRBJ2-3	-	CASSVGRGTSTDTQYF
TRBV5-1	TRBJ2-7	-	CASSLRGGTSGSHVGSYEQYF
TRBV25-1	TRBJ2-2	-	CASSDRGLAGYTGELFF
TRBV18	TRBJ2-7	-	CASSPYGTGGYEQYF
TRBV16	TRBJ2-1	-	CASSQTSGGNNEQFF
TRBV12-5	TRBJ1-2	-	CASGLTGSHGYTF
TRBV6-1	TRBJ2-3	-	CASSGRGHPADTQYF
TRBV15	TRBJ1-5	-	CATTFRGQDQPQHF
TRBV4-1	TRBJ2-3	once	CASSRFIAGGGSSTDTQYF
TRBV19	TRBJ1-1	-	CASSAYTEAFF
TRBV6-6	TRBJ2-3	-	CASSRGTSGSTDTQYF
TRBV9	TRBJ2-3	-	CASSVVGGGTDTQYF
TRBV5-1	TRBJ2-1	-	CASSLSRTSGTSSYNEQFF
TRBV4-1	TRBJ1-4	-	CASSQERGAGNEKLFF
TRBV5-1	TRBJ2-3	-	CASSPAGTSGSLNTDTQYF
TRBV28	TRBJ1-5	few	CASSLQRTGQPQHF
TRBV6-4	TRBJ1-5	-	CASTSGNRLNQPQHF
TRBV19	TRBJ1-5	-	CASRADRGGNQPQHF
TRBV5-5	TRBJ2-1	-	CASSQQGAHNEQFF
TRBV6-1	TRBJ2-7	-	CASSPGQAFYEQYF
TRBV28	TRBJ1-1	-	CASSLQAGNTEAFF
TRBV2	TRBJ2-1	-	CASSGLAGNNEQFF
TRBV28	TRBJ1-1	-	CASSVQGARTEAFF
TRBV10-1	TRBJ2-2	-	CASSGTSGRANTGELFF
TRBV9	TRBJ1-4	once	CASSVGTEVEKLFF
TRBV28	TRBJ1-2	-	CASSTGGQGKGGYTF
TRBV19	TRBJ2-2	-	CASGAGGNTGELFF
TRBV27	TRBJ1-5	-	CASSPSMGASSNQPQHF
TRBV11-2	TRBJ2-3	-	CASSLGLRTDSTDTQYF
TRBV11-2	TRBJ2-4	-	CASSLGPQGAKNIQYF
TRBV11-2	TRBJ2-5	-	CASSPRLAGGGETQYF
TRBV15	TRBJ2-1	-	CATSRDLQTSHNEQFF
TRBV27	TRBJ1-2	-	CASSLRQGQRGVYSGYTF
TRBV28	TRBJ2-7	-	CATGTSGVYEQYF
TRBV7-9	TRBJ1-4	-	CASSRGGNEKLFF